This T cell receptor beta chain derives from a study of blood T cells in healthy people across ages. The CDR3 extends over 15 amino acids. The J segment lost 2 bases and the V segment lost 6 bases, leaving 7 bases of the junction unmatched. General study points: Researchers report that TCR beta diversity correlated strongly with naive T cell percentage.

Using a J-beta primer mix together with a sample-barcoded 5' primer, a second PCR was run for about 6 to 11 cycles. TCRdb called the 5' RACE reads again in MiXCR, with one record for every CDR3 protein. The repertoire holds about 1.7 million distinct CDR3 sequences, roughly 28% seen once, with about 8% in the top ten. Worth noting for this clonotype: Its antigen is undetermined.

The sample consisted of blood. This TCR was sampled from a woman in her twenties or thirties in good health. J is TRBJ1-2 and V is TRBV12-3 or TRBV12-4; 9 bases are a match to TRBD1. The CDR3 is CASSHRDRVNYGYTF. As DNA, the CDR3 is TGTGCCAGCAGCCACCGGGACAGGGTGAACTATGGCTACACCTTC.